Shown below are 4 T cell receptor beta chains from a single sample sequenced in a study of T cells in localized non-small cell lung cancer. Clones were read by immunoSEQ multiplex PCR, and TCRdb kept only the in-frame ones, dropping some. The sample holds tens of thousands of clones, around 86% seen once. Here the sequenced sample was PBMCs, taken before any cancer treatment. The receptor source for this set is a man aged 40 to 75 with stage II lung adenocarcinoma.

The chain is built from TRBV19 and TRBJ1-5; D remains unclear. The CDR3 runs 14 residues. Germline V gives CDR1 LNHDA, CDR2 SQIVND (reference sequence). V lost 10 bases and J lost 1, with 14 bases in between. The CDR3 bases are TGTGCCACTTGGACGGAGAGGAGCAATCAGCCCCAGCATTTT. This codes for CATWTERSNQPQHF.

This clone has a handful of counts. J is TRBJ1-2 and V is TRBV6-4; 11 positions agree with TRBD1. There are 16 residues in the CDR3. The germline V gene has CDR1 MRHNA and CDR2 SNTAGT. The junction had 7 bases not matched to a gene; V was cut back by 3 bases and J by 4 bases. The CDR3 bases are TGTGCCAGCAGTGATTCCCCGGACAGGGGGCCCTATGGCTACACCTTC. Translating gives CASSDSPDRGPYGYTF.

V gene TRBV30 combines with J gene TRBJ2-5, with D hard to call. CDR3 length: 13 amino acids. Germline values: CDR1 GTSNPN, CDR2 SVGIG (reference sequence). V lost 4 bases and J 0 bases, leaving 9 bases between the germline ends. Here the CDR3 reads CAWKGQNQETQYF. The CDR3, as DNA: TGTGCCTGGAAGGGCCAGAACCAAGAGACCCAGTACTTC.

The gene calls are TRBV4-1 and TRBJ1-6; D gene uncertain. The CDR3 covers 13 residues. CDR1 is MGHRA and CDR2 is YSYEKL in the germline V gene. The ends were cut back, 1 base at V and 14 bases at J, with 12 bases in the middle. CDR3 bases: TGCGCCAGCAGCCAAGGACGGGTCGGGGCCCTCCACTTT. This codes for CASSQGRVGALHF.